This T cell receptor (beta chain) is drawn from a study of response to subunit inactivated influenza vaccine. TCRdb reprocessed the RT-PCR reads via MiXCR and lists one record per CDR3 protein. The sample yields 500,000 to 600,000 distinct CDR3 sequences, about 8% seen once. This CDR3 region has 13 residues. The germline CDR1 and CDR2 sequences are SQVTM and ANQGSEA. Deletions cut 7 bases from V and 3 bases from J, with 13 bases between. With respect to this clonotype: As yet, its antigen is unknown.

Regarding the study as a whole: The authors offered the suggestion that each seasonal influenza vaccination recruits few new T cells.

The sequence was collected from a man aged 45-69 years who received an inactivated influenza vaccine. V and J are TRBV29-1 and TRBJ2-1; D possibly corresponds to TRBD2 (6 bases). The sample in question was PBMCs from blood, obtained around 25 months after vaccination. The CDR3 region is CSARERNYNEQFF. The DNA for the CDR3 is TGCAGCGCCCGGGAGAGAAACTACAATGAGCAGTTCTTC.